This is a list of T cell receptor beta chains from one sample in a study of blood T cell repertoires in COVID-19. Clones were read by immunoSEQ multiplex PCR, and TCRdb kept only the in-frame ones, dropping some. The top ten hold approximately 6.8% of the sample, which has 65,000 or so clones, about four fifths seen once. The sample taken for sequencing was peripheral blood. Receptor source: a woman between 50 and 59 years old with active or convalescent COVID-19. Each CDR3 is given with its conserved first and last residue. The order of the fields is J gene, V gene, CDR3 length, clone size, D gene, CDR3 protein, CDR3 DNA. The D gene is left open where the match is weak. Not every row has a clone size; where given, it reads once, few, many or a size class.

j_gene: TRBJ2-1
v_gene: TRBV5-4
len: 15
abundance: NA
d_gene: TRBD2
CDR3aa: CASSPAGEIYNEQFF
CDR3nt: TGTGCCAGCAGCCCGGCGGGAGAGATTTACAATGAGCAGTTCTTC

j_gene: TRBJ1-5
v_gene: TRBV24-1
len: 13
abundance: NA
d_gene: NA
CDR3aa: CATSGGGGRPQHF
CDR3nt: TGTGCCACCAGTGGGGGTGGGGGCCGGCCCCAGCATTTT

j_gene: TRBJ2-3
v_gene: TRBV4-3
len: 16
abundance: NA
d_gene: NA
CDR3aa: CASSQERPIAPDTQYF
CDR3nt: TGCGCCAGCAGCCAAGAACGCCCTATAGCACCAGATACGCAGTATTTT

j_gene: TRBJ1-5
v_gene: TRBV30
len: 15
abundance: NA
d_gene: NA
CDR3aa: CAWSVRGVGDQPQHF
CDR3nt: TGTGCCTGGAGTGTACGGGGGGTTGGTGATCAGCCCCAGCATTTT

j_gene: TRBJ2-1
v_gene: TRBV30
len: 15
abundance: NA
d_gene: TRBD2
CDR3aa: CAWSAGLAGGSEQFF
CDR3nt: TGTGCCTGGAGTGCCGGACTAGCGGGAGGGAGTGAGCAGTTCTTC

j_gene: TRBJ2-1
v_gene: TRBV19
len: 16
abundance: NA
d_gene: NA
CDR3aa: CASSPGTGWSYNEQFF
CDR3nt: TGTGCCAGTAGTCCCGGAACAGGGTGGTCCTACAATGAGCAGTTCTTC

j_gene: TRBJ1-1
v_gene: TRBV7-2
len: 16
abundance: few
d_gene: NA
CDR3aa: CASSLNGGPLGTEAFF
CDR3nt: TGTGCCAGCAGCTTAAATGGGGGCCCACTGGGCACTGAAGCTTTCTTT

j_gene: TRBJ1-2
v_gene: TRBV6-5
len: 12
abundance: NA
d_gene: NA
CDR3aa: CASRTTGYGYTF
CDR3nt: TGTGCCAGCAGGACGACAGGCTATGGCTACACCTTC

j_gene: TRBJ2-7
v_gene: TRBV5-1
len: 14
abundance: NA
d_gene: NA
CDR3aa: CASSDAAGTYEQYF
CDR3nt: TGCGCCAGCAGCGACGCCGCAGGGACCTACGAGCAGTACTTC

j_gene: TRBJ2-5
v_gene: TRBV29-1
len: 16
abundance: NA
d_gene: TRBD2
CDR3aa: CSVRGTSGRAQETQYF
CDR3nt: TGCAGCGTGAGGGGGACTAGCGGGAGGGCCCAAGAGACCCAGTACTTC

j_gene: TRBJ1-5
v_gene: TRBV10-1
len: 16
abundance: NA
d_gene: TRBD1
CDR3aa: CASSEVAGGANQPQHF
CDR3nt: TGCGCCAGCAGTGAGGTCGCAGGGGGCGCGAATCAGCCCCAGCATTTT

j_gene: TRBJ2-3
v_gene: TRBV5-6
len: 19
abundance: once
d_gene: TRBD2
CDR3aa: CASSTLWVAGGRGTDTQYF
CDR3nt: TGTGCCAGCAGCACCCTCTGGGTAGCGGGAGGGCGTGGCACAGATACGCAGTATTTT

j_gene: TRBJ2-7
v_gene: TRBV4-2
len: 14
abundance: few
d_gene: NA
CDR3aa: CASSQETYSYEQYF
CDR3nt: TGTGCCAGCAGCCAAGAGACTTACTCCTACGAGCAGTACTTC